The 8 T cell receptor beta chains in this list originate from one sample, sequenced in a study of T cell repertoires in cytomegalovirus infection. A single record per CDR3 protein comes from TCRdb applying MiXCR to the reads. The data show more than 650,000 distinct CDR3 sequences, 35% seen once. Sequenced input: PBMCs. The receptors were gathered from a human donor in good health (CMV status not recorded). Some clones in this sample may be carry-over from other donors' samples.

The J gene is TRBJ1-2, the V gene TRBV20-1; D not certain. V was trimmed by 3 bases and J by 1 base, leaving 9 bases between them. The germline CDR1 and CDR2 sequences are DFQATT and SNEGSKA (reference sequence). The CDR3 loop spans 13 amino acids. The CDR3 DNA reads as TGCAGTGCTAGCCCCGCAGATAACTATGGCTACACCTTC. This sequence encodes CSASPADNYGYTF.

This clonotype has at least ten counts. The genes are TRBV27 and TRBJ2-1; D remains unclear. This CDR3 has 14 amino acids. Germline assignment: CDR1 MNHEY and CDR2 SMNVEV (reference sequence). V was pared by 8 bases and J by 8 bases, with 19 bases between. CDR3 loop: CASARAPTSDEQFF. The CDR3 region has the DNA TGTGCCAGCGCAAGGGCACCCACGTCTGATGAGCAGTTCTTC.

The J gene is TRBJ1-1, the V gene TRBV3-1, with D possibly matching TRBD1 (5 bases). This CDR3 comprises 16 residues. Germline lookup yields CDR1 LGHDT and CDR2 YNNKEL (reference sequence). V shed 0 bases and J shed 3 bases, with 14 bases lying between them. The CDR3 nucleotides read TGTGCCAGCAGCCAAGATTATTCCAGGGCCCACACTGAAGCTTTCTTT. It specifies CASSQDYSRAHTEAFF.

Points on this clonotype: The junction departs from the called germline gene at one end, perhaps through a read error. CDR3: CSSRSGERGLYNSPLHF. In DNA form, the CDR3 reads TGTTCCAGCAGATCAGGAGAAAGGGGGCTCTATAATTCACCCCTCCACTTT. This chain connects TRBV7-9 to TRBJ1-6, with 7 bases matching TRBD1. The CDR3 contains 17 residues. Germline V gene lookup returns CDR1 SEHNR and CDR2 FQNEAQ (reference sequence).

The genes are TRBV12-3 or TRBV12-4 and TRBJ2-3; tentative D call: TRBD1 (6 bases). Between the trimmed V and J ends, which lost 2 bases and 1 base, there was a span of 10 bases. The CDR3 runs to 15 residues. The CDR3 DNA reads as TGTGCCAGCAGTTTACGGGACACCGGCACAGATACGCAGTATTTT. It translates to CASSLRDTGTDTQYF.

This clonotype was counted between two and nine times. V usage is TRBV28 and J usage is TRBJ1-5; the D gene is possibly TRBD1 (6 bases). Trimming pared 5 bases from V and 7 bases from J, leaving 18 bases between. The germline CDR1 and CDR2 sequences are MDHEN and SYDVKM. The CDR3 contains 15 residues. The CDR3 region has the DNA TGTGCCAGCAGTCACCCTTGGACAGTCGGGCAGCCCCAGCATTTT. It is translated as CASSHPWTVGQPQHF.

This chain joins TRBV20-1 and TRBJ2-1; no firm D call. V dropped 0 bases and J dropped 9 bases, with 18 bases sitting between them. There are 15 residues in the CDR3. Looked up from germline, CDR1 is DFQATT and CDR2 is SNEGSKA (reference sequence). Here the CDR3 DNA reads TGCAGTGCTAGAGATCTGGGCGATCGTGGTCCTGAGCAGTTCTTC. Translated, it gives CSARDLGDRGPEQFF.

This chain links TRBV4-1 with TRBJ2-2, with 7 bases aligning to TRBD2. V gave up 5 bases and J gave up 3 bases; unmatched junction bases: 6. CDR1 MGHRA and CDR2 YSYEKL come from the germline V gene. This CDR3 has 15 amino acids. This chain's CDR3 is CASSTETSYTGELFF. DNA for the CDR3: TGCGCCAGCAGCACCGAGACTAGCTACACCGGGGAGCTGTTTTTT.